These 19 T cell receptor beta chains were sequenced from one sample in a study of OX40 agonist ivuxolimab in advanced cancers. Profiled with immunoSEQ multiplex PCR; TCRdb holds only in-frame clones, not every one. The table includes 85,000 to 100,000 clones, about 90% detected once. Sequenced material: CD4+ or CD8+ T cells sorted from blood, taken in a trial of the OX40 agonist ivuxolimab. All receptors derive from an adult with an advanced solid tumor such as melanoma, head and neck, liver or kidney cancer.

This chain joins TRBV29-1 and TRBJ1-4; a weak D match, TRBD1 (5 bases). The CDR3 has 13 residues. Germline CDR1 SQVTM, CDR2 ANQGSEA. Trimming took off 4 bases at V and 8 bases at J, with 14 bases between the two ends. The CDR3, as DNA: TGCAGCGTTGCGGCAGGGCCTTCCGAAAAACTGTTTTTT. Protein sequence: CSVAAGPSEKLFF.

V and J are TRBV6-6 and TRBJ2-2, with no clear D. Germline assignment: CDR1 MNHNY and CDR2 SVGAGI (reference sequence). Trimming removed 4 bases from V and 0 bases from J, with 6 bases in between. The CDR3 has 14 residues. The CDR3 region is CASSFSTNTGELFF. In DNA, the CDR3 is TGTGCCAGCAGTTTTTCCACGAACACCGGGGAGCTGTTTTTT.

In its sample, this clone was seen once. DNA of the CDR3: TGTGCCAGCAGCCGTAGGAACTATGGCTACACCTTC. Translating it yields CASSRRNYGYTF. V usage is TRBV6-5 and J usage is TRBJ1-2; no firm D call. CDR1 and CDR2 (germline): MNHEY, SVGAGI. CDR3 length: 12 amino acids. Trimming removed 6 bases from V and 2 bases from J, with 7 bases in between.

This sequence joins TRBV19 and TRBJ2-4; TRBD1 might be the D (5 bases). V was clipped by 0 bases and J by 3 bases, with 18 bases between them. Germline V CDR1 and CDR2: LNHDA, SQIVND (reference sequence). CDR3 length: 18 amino acids. CDR3 residues: CASSIDRKGVEVKNIQYF. CDR3 sequence (DNA): TGTGCCAGTAGTATAGACCGTAAAGGGGTTGAGGTCAAAAACATTCAGTACTTC.

The V call is TRBV5-1, the J call TRBJ2-7, with 12 bases matching TRBD2. After removal of 4 bases from V and 3 bases from J, the junction contained 2 bases not matched to a gene. The CDR3 contains 14 residues. Germline assignment: CDR1 SGHRS and CDR2 YFSETQ. CDR3 sequence: CASSPTSGGYEQYV. CDR3 DNA sequence: TGCGCCAGCAGCCCGACTAGCGGGGGCTACGAGCAGTACGTC.

The V gene is TRBV14, the J gene TRBJ2-3; TRBD2 matches 12 bases. After removal of 4 bases from V and 6 bases from J, the junction contained 8 bases not matched to a gene. The CDR3 contains 16 residues. CDR1 is SGHDN and CDR2 is FVKESK in the germline V gene. The CDR3 nucleotides read TGTGCCAGCAGCCCACTCCTAGCGGGAGGGCCCGATACGCAGTATTTT. Translating it yields CASSPLLAGGPDTQYF.

The gene calls are TRBV9 and TRBJ2-7; D uncertain. The germline CDR1 and CDR2 sequences are SGDLS and YYNGEE. V was shortened by 0 bases and J by 0 bases, with 7 bases between the two germline ends. The CDR3 consists of 14 residues. CDR3 DNA sequence: TGTGCCAGCAGCGTAGCAGACGCCTCCTACGAGCAGTACTTC. Amino acids: CASSVADASYEQYF.

The chain links TRBV29-1 to TRBJ2-1; TRBD1 or TRBD2 may be the D gene (5 bases each). Germline V gene data show CDR1 as SQVTM and CDR2 as ANQGSEA. Trimming pared 3 bases from V and 8 bases from J, leaving 14 bases between. The CDR3 runs 13 residues. CDR3 region: CSVDKGRDDEQFF. CDR3 bases: TGCAGCGTTGATAAAGGTCGGGACGATGAGCAGTTCTTC.

This rearrangement joins TRBV23-1 to TRBJ2-1, with 7 positions matching TRBD2. TRBV23-1 qualifies as an ORF whose function is uncertain. The ends lost 4 bases at V and 7 bases at J; junction bases unmatched: 22. CDR3 length: 19 amino acids. The CDR3 nucleotides are TGCGCCAGCAGTCCTCCCGCAGCGGAACGGGAGGACATTCGTAATGAGCAGTTCTTC. It encodes CASSPPAAEREDIRNEQFF.

The chain employs TRBV11-2 and TRBJ1-5; D remains unclear. Germline CDR1 reads SGHAT; CDR2 reads FQNNGV. Trimming shortened V by 5 bases and J by 6 bases, and 17 bases separated the two germline ends. The CDR3 contains 15 residues. The CDR3 coding sequence is TGTGCCAGCAGCAAGTCCTCAAACTCGGGTCAGCCCCAGCATTTT. It is translated as CASSKSSNSGQPQHF.

This clone was seen only once. This chain connects TRBV6-6 to TRBJ2-1; 9 bases are a match to TRBD1. This CDR3 is 13 amino acids long. With 4 bases clipped from V and 15 bases from J, the junction kept 10 bases outside the gene matches. The germline gives CDR1 MNHNY, CDR2 SVGAGI (reference sequence). CDR3 region: CASSFSEGQGRFF. The DNA of the CDR3 is TGTGCCAGCAGTTTCTCCGAGGGACAGGGCCGGTTCTTC.

In DNA, the CDR3 is TGTGCCAGCAGCTTAGTTCCAGGGGGGGAGACCCAGTACTTC. Its translation: CASSLVPGGETQYF. This chain links TRBV11-3 with TRBJ2-5; tentatively, D is TRBD1 (7 bases). V shed 1 base and J shed 5 bases, with 11 bases lying between them. CDR1 is SGHNT, CDR2 YENEEA, per germline. The CDR3 contains 14 residues.

The V gene is TRBV27, the J gene TRBJ2-7, with D perhaps given as TRBD1 or TRBD2 (6 bases each). The CDR3 totals 16 residues. Germline assignment: CDR1 MNHEY and CDR2 SMNVEV (reference sequence). Trimming removed 5 bases at V and 4 bases at J, with 21 bases between. DNA for the CDR3: TGTGCCAGCAGTCCCCATCGACAGGAGGGATTATACGAGCAGTACGTC. Protein sequence: CASSPHRQEGLYEQYV.

V gene TRBV6-1 combines with J gene TRBJ1-2; D perhaps matches TRBD1 (6 bases). The CDR3 contains 12 residues. From germline, CDR1 is MNHNS and CDR2 SASEGT. The V end lost 6 bases, the J end lost 3 bases, and 8 bases lay between the germline ends. CDR3 in DNA: TGTGCCAGCAGGGACAGATACTATGGCTACACCTTC. Translated, it gives CASRDRYYGYTF.

The chain has TRBV5-6 and TRBJ2-1; D ambiguous. Trimming pared 2 bases from V and 9 bases from J, leaving 18 bases between. This CDR3 region has 15 residues. CDR1 is SGHDT, CDR2 YYEEEE, per germline. CDR3 residues: CASSFSARGLSEQFF. CDR3 DNA sequence: TGTGCCAGCAGCTTTAGTGCAAGAGGATTAAGTGAGCAGTTCTTC.

The rearrangement uses TRBV28 and TRBJ2-1; 10 bases are shared with TRBD2. J was trimmed by 12 bases and V by 2 bases; bases with no gene match: 13. The CDR3 sequence is 16 residues long. Germline CDR1 MDHEN, CDR2 SYDVKM. CDR3 nucleotides: TGTGCCAGCAGTTTAGCAAGCGGGAGGGCCAGATGGTCGCAGTTCTTC. This sequence encodes CASSLASGRARWSQFF.

Worth noting for this clone: One end of the junction fails to match germline, which may point to a read error. This rearrangement joins TRBV20-1 to TRBJ1-1; D is uncertain. The CDR3 totals 11 residues. Germline V lookup: CDR1 DFQATT, CDR2 SNEGSKA (reference sequence). The CDR3 spells CSARENTEVFF. For the CDR3, the DNA is TGCAGTGCTAGGGAGAACACTGAAGTTTTCTTT.

The chain uses TRBV11-2 and TRBJ1-4, with D perhaps matching TRBD1 (6 bases). The CDR3 extends over 14 amino acids. CDR1 is SGHAT, CDR2 FQNNGV, per germline. Trimming cost V 5 bases and J 5 bases, with 12 bases left between them. CDR3 sequence (DNA): TGTGCCAGCAGCCTAGGAACAGGGAATGAAAAACTGTTTTTT. Translating gives CASSLGTGNEKLFF.

CDR3 sequence (DNA): TGTGCCAGTAGTCGCGACGGCGGTCCTGGGGCCAACGTCCTGACTTTC. It specifies CASSRDGGPGANVLTF. The chain has TRBV19 and TRBJ2-6; D remains ambiguous. This CDR3 is built from 16 residues. CDR1 is LNHDA and CDR2 is SQIVND in the germline V gene (reference sequence). The V and J ends lost 5 bases and 2 bases respectively, with 13 bases between them.